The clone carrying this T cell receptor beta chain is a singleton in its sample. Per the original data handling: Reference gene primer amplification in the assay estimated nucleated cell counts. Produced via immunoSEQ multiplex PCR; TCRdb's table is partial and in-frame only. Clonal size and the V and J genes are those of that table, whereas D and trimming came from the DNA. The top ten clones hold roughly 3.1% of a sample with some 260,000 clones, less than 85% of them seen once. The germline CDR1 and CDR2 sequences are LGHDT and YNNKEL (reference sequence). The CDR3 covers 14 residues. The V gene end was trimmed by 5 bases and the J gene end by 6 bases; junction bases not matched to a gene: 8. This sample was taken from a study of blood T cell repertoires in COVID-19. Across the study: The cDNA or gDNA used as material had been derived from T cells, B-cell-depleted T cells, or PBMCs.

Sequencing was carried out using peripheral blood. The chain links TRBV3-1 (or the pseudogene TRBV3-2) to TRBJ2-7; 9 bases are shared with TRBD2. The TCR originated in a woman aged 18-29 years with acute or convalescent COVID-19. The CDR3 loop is CASSSTSGGVEQYF. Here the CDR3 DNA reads TGTGCCAGCAGCTCGACTAGCGGAGGGGTCGAGCAGTACTTC.